This T cell receptor (beta chain) came from a study of T cell responses to AZD1222 COVID-19 vaccine. About the research overall: Recipients boosted at about 4 weeks or about 12 weeks are pooled. The study's findings and limits: Spike-specific TCR breadth and depth went up after people got two AZD1222 doses. Regions left unmutated in variants are reportedly the target of nearly half of spike-specific TCRs. Mapped onto spike, vaccine-associated CD4 TCRs spanned it and were dominant at 160-218 and 743-854.

V lost 3 bases to trimming and J lost 2 bases; unmatched junction nucleotides: 4. CDR3 length: 15 residues. CDR1 and CDR2 (germline): SGHRS, YFSETQ. Of note for this clone: Its matching antigen is unknown.

Data came from immunoSEQ multiplex PCR; TCRdb stores just in-frame clones and leaves some out. The repertoire includes fewer than 90,000 clones, about 88% of them detected once, and 11% sits in the top ten. This clonotype originated in an adult in good health. Sequences were derived from peripheral blood, sampled on day 0 of AZD1222 vaccination. The chain joins TRBV5-1 to TRBJ2-1; 8 nucleotides line up with TRBD2. CDR3 amino acids: CASSSAGVAYNEQFF. DNA of the CDR3: TGCGCCAGCAGCTCAGCGGGAGTAGCCTACAATGAGCAGTTCTTC.